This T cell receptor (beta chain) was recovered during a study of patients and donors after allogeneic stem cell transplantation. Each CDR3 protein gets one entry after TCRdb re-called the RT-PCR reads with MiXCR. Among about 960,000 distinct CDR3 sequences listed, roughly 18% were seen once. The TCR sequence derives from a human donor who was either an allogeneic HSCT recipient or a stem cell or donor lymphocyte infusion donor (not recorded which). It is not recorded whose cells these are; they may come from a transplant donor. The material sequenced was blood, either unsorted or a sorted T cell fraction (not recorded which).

CDR3 residues: CASSIKDGLYGYTF. The CDR3 coding sequence is TGTGCCAGTAGTATAAAGGACGGACTTTATGGCTACACCTTC. This rearrangement joins TRBV19 to TRBJ1-2; D is undetermined. Germline assignment: CDR1 LNHDA and CDR2 SQIVND (reference sequence). The CDR3 loop spans 14 amino acids. The germline V and J ends were trimmed by 2 bases and 5 bases, with 12 bases remaining between them.